Below, one T cell receptor (beta chain) is given with its context. The sample is drawn from a study of blood T cell repertoires in COVID-19. The wider study: Sources were T cells, B-cell-depleted T cells, or PBMCs; the material itself was cDNA or gDNA.

The data were produced by immunoSEQ multiplex PCR, yet TCRdb's version contains in-frame clones alone and is incomplete. The table shows around 200,000 clones, with under 90% occurring only once. Germline values: CDR1 SGHNT, CDR2 YYREEE (reference sequence). This CDR3 spans 15 amino acids. The ends lost 4 bases at V and 11 bases at J; junction bases unmatched: 17. Material: peripheral blood. The chain couples TRBV5-4 to TRBJ1-2, with 7 nucleotides matching TRBD1. The receptor was isolated from a person between 70 and 80 years old with COVID-19, enrolled during active disease. This CDR3 reads CASSRTGEASMRYTF. As DNA, the CDR3 is TGTGCCAGCAGCCGCACAGGGGAAGCTTCCATGAGATACACCTTC. The complete variable domain, with remaining parts taken from reference TRBV5-4 and TRBJ1-2, reads ETGVTQSPTHLIKTRGQQVTLRCSSQSGHNTVSWYQQALGQGPQFIFQYYREEENGRGNFPPRFSGLQFPNYSSELNVNALELDDSALYLCASSRTGEASMRYTFGSGTRLTVV.